Listed here are 3 T cell receptor beta chains from one sample, sequenced in a study of cytomegalovirus exposure and HLA in healthy donors. Vbeta (60) and Jbeta (13) primers were used in the PCR. TCRdb's table, derived via immunoSEQ multiplex PCR, lists solely in-frame clones and lacks some. This sample has around 130,000 clones; just over 70% occur once, and the top ten carry roughly 3%. The sample consisted of PBMCs. These receptors came from a woman aged 55-75 years in good health and CMV-seropositive.

CDR3 sequence (DNA): TGTGCCAGCAGCCGCCCGGAGGGTTACGAGCAGTACTTC. It yields the protein CASSRPEGYEQYF. This chain connects TRBV6-5 to TRBJ2-7; possible D gene TRBD2, 6 bases. This CDR3 is built from 13 residues. Germline values: CDR1 MNHEY, CDR2 SVGAGI. Trimming stripped 6 bases from V and 4 bases from J, with 13 bases between.

The J gene is TRBJ1-2, the V gene TRBV6-1; 7 nucleotides agree with TRBD1. From germline, CDR1 is MNHNS and CDR2 SASEGT. The CDR3 runs 15 residues. The J segment lost 10 bases and the V segment lost 7 bases, leaving 18 bases of the junction unmatched. CDR3 DNA sequence: TGTGCCAGCACACAGACAGGGCGAAACAGTAGTCCCTACACCTTC. Protein sequence: CASTQTGRNSSPYTF.

The chain carries TRBV28 and TRBJ1-2; D remains unclear. The germline CDR1 and CDR2 sequences are MDHEN and SYDVKM. Trimming took 10 bases from V and 2 from J, leaving 11 bases between them. The CDR3 has 12 residues. The CDR3 bases are TGTGCCACCGCACAGCTCAACTATGGCTACACCTTC. Its translation is CATAQLNYGYTF.